What follows are 4 T cell receptor beta chains derived from one specimen sequenced in a study of CD8 T cells in ankylosing spondylitis. TCRdb re-analysed the 5' RACE reads in MiXCR, keeping a single row per CDR3 protein. The table lists more than 250,000 distinct CDR3 sequences, approximately 10% of them singletons. Sequenced input: blood, either unsorted or a sorted T cell fraction (not recorded which). The receptors were gathered from a female donor with ankylosing spondylitis or in good health (not recorded which).

Relative to its sample, this clonotype is medium-sized. The rearrangement links TRBV7-9 to TRBJ2-4, with TRBD2 identical over 11 bases. The germline V gene encodes CDR1 SEHNR and CDR2 FQNEAQ (reference sequence). There are 16 residues in the CDR3. V shed 5 bases and J 7 bases; nucleotides not matched to a gene: 10. As DNA, the CDR3 is TGTGCCAGCAGCCCCAGGACTAGCGGGCACAGGAACATTCAGTACTTC. It encodes CASSPRTSGHRNIQYF.

This clonotype was counted ten times or more. V usage is TRBV7-9 and J usage is TRBJ2-7; D might be TRBD1 or TRBD2, each matching 5 bases. This CDR3 is 15 amino acids long. V gave up 5 bases and J gave up 3 bases, with 17 bases separating them. Germline V gene sequence: CDR1 SEHNR, CDR2 FQNEAQ (reference sequence). The CDR3 reads CASSVSGPPFYEQYF. Here the CDR3 DNA reads TGTGCCAGCAGCGTTTCGGGACCGCCGTTCTACGAGCAGTACTTC.

This clonotype was detected only a few times. In DNA form, the CDR3 reads TGTGCCAGCAGTTACTCATGGGGGGGCTCCGGGGAGCTGTTTTTT. Translating it yields CASSYSWGGSGELFF. This sequence joins TRBV6-5 and TRBJ2-2; D possibly corresponds to TRBD2 (7 bases). The CDR3 extends over 15 amino acids. Deletions cut 0 bases from V and 6 bases from J, with 11 bases between. Germline V lookup: CDR1 MNHEY, CDR2 SVGAGI.

This clonotype was seen at least ten times. CDR3 DNA: TGCAGTGCGAACAGGGGTTTCGAGACCCAGTACTTC. It codes for CSANRGFETQYF. V usage is TRBV20-1 and J usage is TRBJ2-5, with 7 bases fitting TRBD1. CDR3 length equals 12 residues. CDR1 is DFQATT and CDR2 is SNEGSKA in the germline V gene (reference sequence). V shed 6 bases, J shed 5 bases, and the junction held 6 bases outside the gene matches.